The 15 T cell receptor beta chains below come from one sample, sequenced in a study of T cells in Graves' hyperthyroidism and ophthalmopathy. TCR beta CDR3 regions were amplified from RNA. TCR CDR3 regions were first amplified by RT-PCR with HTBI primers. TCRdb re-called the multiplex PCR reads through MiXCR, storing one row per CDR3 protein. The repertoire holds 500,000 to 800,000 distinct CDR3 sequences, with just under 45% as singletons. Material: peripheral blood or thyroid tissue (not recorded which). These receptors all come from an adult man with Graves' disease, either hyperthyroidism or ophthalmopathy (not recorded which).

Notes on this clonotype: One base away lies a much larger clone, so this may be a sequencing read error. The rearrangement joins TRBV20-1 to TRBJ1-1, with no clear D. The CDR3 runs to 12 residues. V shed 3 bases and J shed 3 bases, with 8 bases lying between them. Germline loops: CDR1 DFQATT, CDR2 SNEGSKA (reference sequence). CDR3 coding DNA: TGCAGTGCTAGCGTGGGGTACACTGAAGCTTTCTTT. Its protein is CSASVGYTEAFF.

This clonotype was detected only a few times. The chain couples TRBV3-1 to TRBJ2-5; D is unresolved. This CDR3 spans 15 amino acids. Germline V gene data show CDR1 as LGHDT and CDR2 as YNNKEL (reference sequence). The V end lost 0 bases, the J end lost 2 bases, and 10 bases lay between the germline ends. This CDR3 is CASSQDPTEQETQYF. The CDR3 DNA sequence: TGTGCCAGCAGCCAAGATCCCACGGAGCAAGAGACCCAGTACTTC.

CDR3 in amino acids: CASVEGTGGPSNYGYTF. DNA for the CDR3: TGTGCCAGCGTTGAAGGGACAGGGGGCCCGTCTAACTATGGCTACACCTTC. J is TRBJ1-2 and V is TRBV2, with 12 bases lining up with TRBD1. There are 17 residues in the CDR3. Losses at the gene ends were 8 bases for V and 0 bases for J; bases not matched to a gene: 10. Germline CDR1 is SNHLY and CDR2 is FYNNEI.

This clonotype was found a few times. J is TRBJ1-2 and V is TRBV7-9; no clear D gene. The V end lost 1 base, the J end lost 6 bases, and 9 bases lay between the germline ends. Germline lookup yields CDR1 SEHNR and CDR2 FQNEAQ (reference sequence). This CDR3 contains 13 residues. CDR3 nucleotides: TGTGCCAGCAGCTTAGGGACTATCGATGGCTACACCTTC. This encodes CASSLGTIDGYTF. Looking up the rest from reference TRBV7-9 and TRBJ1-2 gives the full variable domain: DTGVSQNPRHKITKRGQNVTFRCDPISEHNRLYWYRQTLGQGPEFLTYFQNEAQLEKSRLLSDRFSAERPKGSFSTLEIQRTEQGDSAMYLCASSLGTIDGYTFGSGTRLTVV.

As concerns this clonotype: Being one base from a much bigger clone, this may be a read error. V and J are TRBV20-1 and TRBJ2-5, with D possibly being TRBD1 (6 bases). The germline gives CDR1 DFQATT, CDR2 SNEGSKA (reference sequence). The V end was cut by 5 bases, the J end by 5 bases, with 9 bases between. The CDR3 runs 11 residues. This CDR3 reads CSAEGGETQYF. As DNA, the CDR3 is TGCAGTGCTGAAGGGGGTGAGACCCAGTACTTC.

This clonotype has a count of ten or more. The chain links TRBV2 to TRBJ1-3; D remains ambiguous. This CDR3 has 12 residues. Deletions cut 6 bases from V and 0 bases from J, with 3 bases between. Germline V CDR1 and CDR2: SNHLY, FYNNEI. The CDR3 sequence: CASRDSGNTIYF. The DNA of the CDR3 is TGTGCCAGCAGGGACTCTGGAAACACCATATATTTT. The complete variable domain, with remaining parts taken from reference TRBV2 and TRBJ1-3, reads EPEVTQTPSHQVTQMGQEVILRCVPISNHLYFYWYRQILGQKVEFLVSFYNNEISEKSEIFDDQFSVERPDGSNFTLKIRSTKLEDSAMYFCASRDSGNTIYFGEGSWLTVV.

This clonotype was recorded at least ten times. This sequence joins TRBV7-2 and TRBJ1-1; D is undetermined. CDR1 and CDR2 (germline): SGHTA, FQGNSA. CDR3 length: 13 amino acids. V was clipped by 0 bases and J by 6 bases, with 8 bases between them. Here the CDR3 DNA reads TGTGCCAGCAGCTTAGCCCCGAGCGCTGAAGCTTTCTTT. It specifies CASSLAPSAEAFF.

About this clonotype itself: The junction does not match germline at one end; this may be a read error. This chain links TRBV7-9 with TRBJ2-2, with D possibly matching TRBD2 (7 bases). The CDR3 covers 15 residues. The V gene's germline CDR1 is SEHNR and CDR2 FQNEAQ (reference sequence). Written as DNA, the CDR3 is TGCGCCAGCAGCCGGGGGGACATTTACACCGGGGAGCTGTTTTTT. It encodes CASSRGDIYTGELFF.

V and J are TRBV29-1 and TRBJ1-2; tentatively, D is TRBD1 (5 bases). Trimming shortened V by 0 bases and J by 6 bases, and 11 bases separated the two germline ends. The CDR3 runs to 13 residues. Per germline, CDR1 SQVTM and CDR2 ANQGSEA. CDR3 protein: CSVEEGVEDGYTF. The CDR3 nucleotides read TGCAGCGTTGAAGAAGGGGTGGAGGATGGCTACACCTTC.

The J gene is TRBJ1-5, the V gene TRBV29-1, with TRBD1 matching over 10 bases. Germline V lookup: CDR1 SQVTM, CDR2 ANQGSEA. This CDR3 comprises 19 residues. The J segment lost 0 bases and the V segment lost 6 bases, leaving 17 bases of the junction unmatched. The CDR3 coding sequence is TGCAGCGTCGTTGGTAGGGGACAGGGGCTACCCTATAGCAATCAGCCCCAGCATTTT. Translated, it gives CSVVGRGQGLPYSNQPQHF.

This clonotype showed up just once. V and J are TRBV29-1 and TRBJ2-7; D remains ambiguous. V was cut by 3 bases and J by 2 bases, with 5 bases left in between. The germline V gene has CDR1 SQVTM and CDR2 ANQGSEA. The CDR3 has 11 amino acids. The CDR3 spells CSVDRAYEQYF. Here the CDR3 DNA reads TGCAGCGTTGATCGGGCCTACGAGCAGTACTTC.

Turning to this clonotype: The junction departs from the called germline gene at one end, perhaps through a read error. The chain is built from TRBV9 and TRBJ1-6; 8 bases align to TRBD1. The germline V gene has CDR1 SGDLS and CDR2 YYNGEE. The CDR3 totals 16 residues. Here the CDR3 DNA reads TGTGCCACCAGCAGCCCGACGACAGGGGACGATTCACCCCTCCACTTT. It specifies CATSSPTTGDDSPLHF.

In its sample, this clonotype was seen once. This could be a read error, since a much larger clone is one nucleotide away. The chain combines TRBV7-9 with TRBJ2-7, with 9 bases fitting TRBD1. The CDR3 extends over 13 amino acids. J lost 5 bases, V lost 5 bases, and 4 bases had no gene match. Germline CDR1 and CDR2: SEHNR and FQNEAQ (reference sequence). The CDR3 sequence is CASSTGTGNEQYF. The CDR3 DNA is TGTGCCAGCAGCACCGGGACAGGGAACGAGCAGTACTTC.

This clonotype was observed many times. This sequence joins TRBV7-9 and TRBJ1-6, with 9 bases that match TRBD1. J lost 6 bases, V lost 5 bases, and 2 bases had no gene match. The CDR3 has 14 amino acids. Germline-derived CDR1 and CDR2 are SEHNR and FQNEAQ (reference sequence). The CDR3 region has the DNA TGTGCCAGCAGCGGACAGGGGTTTAATTCACCCCTCCACTTT. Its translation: CASSGQGFNSPLHF.

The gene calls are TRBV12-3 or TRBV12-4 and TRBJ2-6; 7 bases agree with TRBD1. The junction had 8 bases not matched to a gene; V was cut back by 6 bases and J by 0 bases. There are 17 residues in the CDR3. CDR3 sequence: CASSQNPGGSGANVLTF. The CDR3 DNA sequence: TGTGCCAGCAGCCAAAACCCAGGGGGCTCTGGGGCCAACGTCCTGACTTTC.